This entry describes one TCR beta chain. The antigen remains unidentified. The record originates from a study of memory CD4+ T cells and cytomegalovirus serostatus. Background on the study: Of the healthy Belgian adults, several were CMV seropositive and approximately 25 seronegative. Study-level points and caveats: CD4+ memory repertoires contained about two fifths of the roughly 160 reported CMV TCRbeta sequences.

Using immunoSEQ multiplex PCR, the repertoire was profiled, and TCRdb retains in-frame clones only, with some absent. In the table there are approximately 41,000 clones, around 80% of which are singletons. Unmatched junction bases numbered 4, after V lost 0 bases and J lost 5 bases. The CDR3 loop spans 15 amino acids. Germline V gives CDR1 SGHRS, CDR2 YFSETQ. The sort gate was single viable CD3+CD4+CD8-CD45RO+ cells for memory CD4+ T cells. The V call is TRBV5-1, the J call TRBJ2-2; 7 bases are shared with TRBD1. This clonotype was obtained from an adult in good health and CMV-seronegative. Sample: memory CD4+ T cells from blood. The CDR3 spells CASSLGTGDTGELFF. CDR3 nucleotide sequence: TGCGCCAGCAGCTTGGGTACAGGGGATACCGGGGAGCTGTTTTTT.